One sample yielded the 6 T cell receptor beta chains listed below, sequenced in a study of blood T cell repertoires in COVID-19. Produced via immunoSEQ multiplex PCR; TCRdb's table is partial and in-frame only. Of around 280,000 clones listed, roughly 89% are singletons. Sequencing input: PBMCs or T cells enriched from blood (not recorded which). All receptors derive from a woman in her thirties or forties who had recovered from COVID-19.

The rearrangement links TRBV19 to TRBJ1-5; TRBD1 is a possible D gene (6 bases). This CDR3 has 13 amino acids. Germline CDR1 and CDR2: LNHDA and SQIVND (reference sequence). Between the trimmed V and J ends, which lost 8 bases and 0 bases, there was a span of 8 bases. This CDR3 reads CASRDTSNQPQHF. The CDR3 DNA sequence: TGTGCCAGTCGGGACACTAGCAATCAGCCCCAGCATTTT.

The V and J genes are TRBV30 and TRBJ2-7; the match to TRBD2 covers 10 bases. The ends lost 5 bases at V and 2 bases at J; junction bases unmatched: 6. Germline assignment: CDR1 GTSNPN and CDR2 SVGIG (reference sequence). This CDR3 has 14 amino acids. The CDR3 reads CAWRLAGSAYEQYF. The CDR3, as DNA: TGTGCCTGGCGACTAGCGGGTTCAGCCTACGAGCAGTACTTC.

A single count supports this clone. The chain uses TRBV9 and TRBJ1-6; the D gene is possibly TRBD1 (6 bases). Per germline, CDR1 SGDLS and CDR2 YYNGEE. V was cut by 0 bases and J by 7 bases, with 11 bases left in between. This CDR3 region has 15 residues. The CDR3 reads CASSVVPGGNSPLHF. The CDR3, as DNA: TGTGCCAGCAGCGTAGTTCCTGGGGGCAATTCACCCCTCCACTTT.

The chain is built from TRBV5-1 and TRBJ2-1; 9 bases are a match to TRBD1. CDR1 is SGHRS, CDR2 YFSETQ, per germline. This CDR3 is 14 amino acids long. Germline trimming cut 4 bases from V and 7 bases from J; bases unmatched to any gene: 6. The CDR3 reads CASSTQTGGNEQFF. DNA for the CDR3: TGCGCCAGCAGCACCCAGACAGGGGGGAATGAGCAGTTCTTC.

With respect to this clone: At one end the junction does not follow the germline gene, possibly because of a read error. V and J are TRBV7-7 and TRBJ2-5; TRBD1 matches at 9 bases. The CDR3 runs 15 residues. In germline, CDR1 is SSHAT, CDR2 FNYEAQ (reference sequence). The CDR3 protein is CASSLGQGREETQYF. The CDR3 DNA is TGTGCTAGCAGCTTGGGACAGGGTAGGGAAGAGACCCAGTACTTC.

This chain uses TRBV5-1 with TRBJ1-6; TRBD1 aligns across 9 bases. In germline, CDR1 is SGHRS, CDR2 YFSETQ. The trim removed 3 bases at V and 9 bases at J, leaving 4 bases unmatched. This CDR3 contains 14 residues. The CDR3 DNA is TGCGCCAGCAGCTCGGAGGGACAGGGTTCACCCCTCCACTTT. It specifies CASSSEGQGSPLHF.